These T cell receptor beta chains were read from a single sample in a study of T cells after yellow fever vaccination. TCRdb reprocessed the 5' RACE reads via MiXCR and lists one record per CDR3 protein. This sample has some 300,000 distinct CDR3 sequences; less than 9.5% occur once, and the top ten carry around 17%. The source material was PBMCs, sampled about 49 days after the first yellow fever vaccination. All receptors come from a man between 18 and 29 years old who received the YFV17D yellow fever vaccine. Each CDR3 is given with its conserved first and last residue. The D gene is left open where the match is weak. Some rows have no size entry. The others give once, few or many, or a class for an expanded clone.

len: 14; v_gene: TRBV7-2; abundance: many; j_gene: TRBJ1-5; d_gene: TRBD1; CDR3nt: TGTGCCAGCAGCCCAGGGGGGTCACGGCAGCCCCAGCATTTT; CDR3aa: CASSPGGSRQPQHF
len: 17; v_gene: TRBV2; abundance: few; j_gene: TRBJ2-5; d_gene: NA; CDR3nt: TGTGCCAGCAGTGCGTTTCTCGGGGGAAGCAATACAGAGACCCAGTACTTC; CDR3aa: CASSAFLGGSNTETQYF
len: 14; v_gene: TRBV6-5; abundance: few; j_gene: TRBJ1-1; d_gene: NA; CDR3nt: TGTGCCAGCAGTTACGATATGTGGTCGGTTGAAGCTTTCTTT; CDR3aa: CASSYDMWSVEAFF
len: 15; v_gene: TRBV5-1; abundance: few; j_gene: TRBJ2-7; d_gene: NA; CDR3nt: TGCGCCAGCAGGTTGGGGGGACAGACCTCCTACGAGCAGTACTTC; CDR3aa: CASRLGGQTSYEQYF
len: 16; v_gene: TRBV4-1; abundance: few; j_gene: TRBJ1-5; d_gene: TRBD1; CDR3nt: TGCGCCAGCAGCCAAGCTGCAGGGGGTCGCAATCAGCCCCAGCATTTT; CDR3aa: CASSQAAGGRNQPQHF
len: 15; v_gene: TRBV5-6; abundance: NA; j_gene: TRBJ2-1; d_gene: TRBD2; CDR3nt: TGTGCCAGCAGCTTTCTAGCGGGGGGAGACAATGAGCAGTTCTTC; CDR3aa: CASSFLAGGDNEQFF
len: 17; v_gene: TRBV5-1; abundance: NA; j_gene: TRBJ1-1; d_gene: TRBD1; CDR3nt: TGCGCCAGCAGCTCCAGACAGGGCCCAACGGGGGACACTGAAGCTTTCTTT; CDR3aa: CASSSRQGPTGDTEAFF
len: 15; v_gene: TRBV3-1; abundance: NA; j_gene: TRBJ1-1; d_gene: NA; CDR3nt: TGTGCCAGCACCCCAAGTCCAGGTCAGGGTACTGAAGCTTTCTTT; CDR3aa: CASTPSPGQGTEAFF
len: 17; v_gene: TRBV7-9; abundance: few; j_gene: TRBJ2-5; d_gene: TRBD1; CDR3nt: TGTGCCAGCAGCTTTGTGGGACAGGGACCTTTCCGGGAGACCCAGTACTTC; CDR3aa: CASSFVGQGPFRETQYF
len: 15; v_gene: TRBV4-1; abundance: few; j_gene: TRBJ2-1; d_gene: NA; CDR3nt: TGCGCCAGCAGCCAAGCTCCTGGGATTCGGAATGAGCAGTTCTTC; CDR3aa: CASSQAPGIRNEQFF